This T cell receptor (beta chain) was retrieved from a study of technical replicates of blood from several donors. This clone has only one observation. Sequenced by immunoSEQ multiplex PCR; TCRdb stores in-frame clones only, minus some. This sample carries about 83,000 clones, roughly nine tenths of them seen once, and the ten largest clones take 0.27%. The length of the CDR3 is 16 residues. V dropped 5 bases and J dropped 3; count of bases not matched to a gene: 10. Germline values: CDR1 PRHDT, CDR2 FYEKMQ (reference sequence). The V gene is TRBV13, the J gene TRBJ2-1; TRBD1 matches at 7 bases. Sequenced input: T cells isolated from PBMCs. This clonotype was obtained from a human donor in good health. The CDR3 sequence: CASSTQMTGIYNEQFF. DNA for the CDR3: TGTGCCAGCAGCACCCAGATGACAGGGATCTACAATGAGCAGTTCTTC.